The T cell receptor (beta chain) described here comes from a study of OX40 agonist ivuxolimab in advanced cancers. General observations from the study: Some nonresponders also had low normalized T-cell clonal expansion. The average count of expanded clones was higher among CD8+ T cells than among CD4+.

Patients were ineligible given autoimmune disease history or systemic immunosuppression. The table came from immunoSEQ multiplex PCR; TCRdb's copy has only in-frame clones and leaves some out. This table has 60,000 to 75,000 clones, roughly 84% appearing once. As concerns this clone: Its antigen is unknown.

Germline V lookup: CDR1 ENHRY, CDR2 SYGVKD. The CDR3 has 13 amino acids. The germline V and J ends were trimmed by 3 bases and 6 bases, with 9 bases remaining between them. J is TRBJ1-5 and V is TRBV10-3; D remains unclear. Specimen: CD4+ or CD8+ T cells sorted from blood, collected in a trial of the OX40 agonist ivuxolimab. The sequence derives from an adult with an advanced solid tumor such as melanoma, head and neck, liver or kidney cancer. The CDR3 sequence is CAISDGVSQPQHF. The CDR3 coding sequence is TGTGCCATCAGTGACGGGGTGAGTCAGCCCCAGCATTTT.